Listed here are 30 T cell receptor beta chains from one sample, sequenced in a study of regulatory T cells in long-lasting Graves disease. Regarding time point: newly diagnosed GD, antithyroid drugs for less than 3 months. TCR sequences were obtained from RNA taken from PBMCs. With iRepertoire HTBI primers and Arm-PCR of CDR3 regions, TCR beta libraries were built. TCRdb re-analysed the multiplex PCR reads in MiXCR, keeping a single row per CDR3 protein. The data show about 540,000 distinct CDR3 sequences, less than 15% seen once. These sequences were also reported in another study, on T cells in Graves' hyperthyroidism and ophthalmopathy.

The sample consisted of peripheral blood mononuclear cells (PBMCs), taken at new diagnosis, from a patient treated with antithyroid drugs. These receptors were taken from a man aged 30 to 45 with Graves disease.

Ten or more counts support this clonotype. V usage is TRBV6-1 and J usage is TRBJ2-7, with 7 positions matching TRBD1. The CDR3 has 14 residues. Looked up from germline, CDR1 is MNHNS and CDR2 is SASEGT. With V trimmed by 7 bases and J by 2 bases, 8 bases remained unmatched. CDR3 region: CASKLAGGAYEQYF. The DNA for the CDR3 is TGTGCCAGCAAACTCGCAGGGGGAGCCTACGAGCAGTACTTC.

The gene calls are TRBV12-3 or TRBV12-4 and TRBJ2-1; no definite D call. The J call may be in error: the DNA end matches TRBJ2-5 better. The CDR3 runs to 14 residues. The DNA of the CDR3 is TGTGCCAGCAGTCCGGATGGGGTATCGGGGACCCAGTACTTC. The encoded protein is CASSPDGVSGTQYF.

CDR3: CASSRHLSGTGRVYEQYF. CDR3 bases: TGTGCCAGCAGCCGCCACCTTTCTGGAACGGGCAGGGTCTACGAGCAGTACTTC. The rearrangement links TRBV25-1 to TRBJ2-7; perhaps TRBD1 as D (5 bases). This CDR3 has 18 amino acids. The germline V gene has CDR1 MGHDK and CDR2 SYGVNS. V lost 6 bases and J lost 3, with 27 bases in between.

This clonotype occurred many times. The V call is TRBV12-3 or TRBV12-4, the J call TRBJ2-1; D is unresolved. CDR3 length equals 12 residues. V lost 6 bases to trimming and J lost 6 bases, with 9 bases between them. The CDR3 DNA reads TGTGCCAGCAGCTTGAGCATCAATGAGCAGTTCTTC. Residues: CASSLSINEQFF.

CDR3: CASSWPTNGRSEQYF. In nucleotides, the CDR3 is TGTGCCAGCAGCTGGCCGACTAACGGGAGGAGCGAGCAGTACTTC. V gene TRBV7-2 combines with J gene TRBJ2-7; 7 bases fit TRBD2. Germline-derived CDR1 and CDR2 are SGHTA and FQGNSA. The CDR3 totals 15 residues. Trimming removed 4 bases from V and 6 bases from J; junction bases left unmatched: 12.

The rearrangement uses TRBV6-5 and TRBJ2-7; D perhaps matches TRBD2 (5 bases). V shed 1 base and J shed 4 bases, with 17 bases lying between them. Germline V gene sequence: CDR1 MNHEY, CDR2 SVGAGI. The CDR3 consists of 16 residues. CDR3 amino acids: CASSYWAAVPGYEQYF. CDR3 coding DNA: TGTGCCAGCAGTTACTGGGCAGCGGTCCCTGGGTACGAGCAGTACTTC.

The chain uses TRBV29-1 and TRBJ2-3; TRBD1 or TRBD2 may be the D gene (6 bases each). Trimming removed 4 bases from V and 4 bases from J, with 12 bases in between. Germline V gene lookup returns CDR1 SQVTM and CDR2 ANQGSEA. The CDR3 has 13 amino acids. CDR3 sequence: CSVGGARADTQYF. CDR3 coding DNA: TGCAGCGTTGGGGGGGCGCGGGCAGATACGCAGTATTTT.

This rearrangement joins TRBV5-1 to TRBJ2-2; unclear D gene. CDR3 length: 14 residues. With 0 bases removed from V and 5 bases from J, the gap between germline ends came to 8 bases. Per the germline V gene, CDR1 is SGHRS and CDR2 is YFSETQ. The CDR3 protein is CASSLVTDTGELFF. The CDR3 DNA sequence: TGCGCCAGCAGCTTGGTAACCGATACCGGGGAGCTGTTTTTT.

This clonotype was detected ten times or more. CDR3 sequence: CASSRGGGYTF. The CDR3 DNA is TGTGCCAGCTCCAGGGGGGGAGGCTACACCTTC. The chain joins TRBV6-1 to TRBJ1-2; 7 bases agree with TRBD1. Germline V gives CDR1 MNHNS, CDR2 SASEGT. This CDR3 comprises 11 residues. V lost 8 bases to trimming and J lost 8 bases; unmatched junction nucleotides: 5.

This clonotype was detected ten times or more. The chain has TRBV5-1 and TRBJ2-1; perhaps TRBD1 as D (6 bases). Looked up from germline, CDR1 is SGHRS and CDR2 is YFSETQ. Trimming cost V 7 bases and J 6 bases, with 26 bases left between them. CDR3 size: 17 residues. The CDR3 DNA is TGCGCCAGCGGCAGGGGCTTTGGCGGAGAAGGGGGCAATGAGCAGTTCTTC. It specifies CASGRGFGGEGGNEQFF.

In its sample, this clonotype was seen many times. The V and J genes are TRBV11-2 and TRBJ2-3; TRBD2 aligns across 7 bases. The CDR3 loop spans 15 amino acids. The V segment lost 3 bases and the J segment 2 bases; nucleotides outside the gene matches: 5. Per the germline V gene, CDR1 is SGHAT and CDR2 is FQNNGV. The CDR3 DNA sequence: TGTGCCAGCAGCTTTACGAGCGGGATCACAGATACGCAGTATTTT. Its translation: CASSFTSGITDTQYF.

V gene TRBV3-1 combines with J gene TRBJ2-3; D remains unclear. The CDR3 is 13 amino acids. Trimming took off 2 bases at V and 3 bases at J, with 6 bases between the two ends. Germline lookup yields CDR1 LGHDT and CDR2 YNNKEL (reference sequence). The CDR3 loop is CASSQLNTDTQYF. CDR3 sequence (DNA): TGTGCCAGCAGCCAACTTAATACAGATACGCAGTATTTT.

This clonotype was counted at least ten times. CDR3 amino acids: CASSPGTRGETQYF. CDR3 bases: TGTGCCAGCAGCCCCGGGACTAGGGGGGAGACCCAGTACTTC. The chain carries TRBV2 and TRBJ2-5; 8 positions agree with TRBD2. This CDR3 contains 14 residues. J lost 5 bases, V lost 6 bases, and 8 bases had no gene match. Germline V gives CDR1 SNHLY, CDR2 FYNNEI.

This clonotype was recorded at least ten times. The chain combines TRBV27 with TRBJ2-1; tentatively, D is TRBD2 (6 bases). The CDR3 extends over 14 amino acids. V was cut by 6 bases and J by 0 bases, with 9 bases left in between. Germline V gives CDR1 MNHEY, CDR2 SMNVEV (reference sequence). The CDR3 DNA sequence: TGTGCCAGCAGCGGGAGTTACTCCTACAATGAGCAGTTCTTC. Its protein is CASSGSYSYNEQFF.

This clonotype has only a few counts. V gene TRBV7-9 combines with J gene TRBJ2-3; 7 bases fit TRBD1. Germline V lookup: CDR1 SEHNR, CDR2 FQNEAQ (reference sequence). The CDR3 sequence is 15 residues long. The ends lost 3 bases at V and 0 bases at J; junction bases unmatched: 3. The CDR3 region is CASSLGDSSTDTQYF. CDR3 bases: TGTGCCAGCAGCTTGGGGGACAGTAGCACAGATACGCAGTATTTT.

This clonotype has a handful of counts. This chain links TRBV6-2 or TRBV6-3 with TRBJ2-7; 11 bases match TRBD2. This CDR3 has 15 residues. Germline V CDR1 and CDR2: MNHEY, SVGEGT. The V and J ends lost 7 bases and 2 bases, in that order; junction bases with no gene match: 7. CDR3 sequence reads: CASNLLTSGTYEQYF. CDR3 DNA: TGTGCCAGCAACCTCCTGACTAGCGGGACCTACGAGCAGTACTTC.

This clonotype was observed a few times. V is TRBV27 and J is TRBJ1-3; D remains ambiguous. In germline, CDR1 is MNHEY, CDR2 SMNVEV (reference sequence). The V and J ends lost 4 bases and 0 bases respectively, with 10 bases between them. This CDR3 has 15 amino acids. The chain's CDR3 is CASSSSRGSGNTIYF. The CDR3 DNA is TGTGCCAGCAGTTCCTCCCGGGGCTCTGGAAACACCATATATTTT.

The genes are TRBV3-1 and TRBJ2-2; weak D call: TRBD1 (6 bases). The CDR3 covers 15 residues. Germline CDR1 is LGHDT and CDR2 is YNNKEL (reference sequence). The ends were cut back, 0 bases at V and 6 bases at J, with 11 bases in the middle. CDR3: CASSQDWQGPGELFF. Written as DNA, the CDR3 is TGTGCCAGCAGCCAAGACTGGCAGGGGCCCGGGGAGCTGTTTTTT.

There are many counts of this clonotype. The chain is built from TRBV10-1 and TRBJ1-6; D gene ambiguous. Germline loops: CDR1 WNHNN, CDR2 SYGVQD (reference sequence). This CDR3 comprises 11 residues. Trimming took 6 bases from V and 10 from J, leaving 7 bases between them. The CDR3 spells CASRPQSPLHF. For the CDR3, the DNA is TGCGCCAGCAGGCCTCAATCACCCCTCCACTTT.

The CDR3 protein is CAGTLLGHTEAFF. CDR3 coding DNA: TGTGCCGGCACCCTGCTAGGACACACTGAAGCTTTCTTT. This sequence joins TRBV28 and TRBJ1-1, with D unclear. Germline loops: CDR1 MDHEN, CDR2 SYDVKM. CDR3 length equals 13 residues. V lost 11 bases and J lost 3, with 16 bases in between.

This clonotype appeared many times. Because the CDR3 is missing its conserved closing phenylalanine or tryptophan, this is likely a read error. The DNA is omitted, as the CDR3 cannot be located on it reliably, and the CDR3 follows TCRdb's listing. V gene TRBV27 combines with J gene TRBJ1-2. Counting both end residues, the CDR3 totals 13 amino acids. Germline V gives CDR1 MNHEY, CDR2 SMNVEV (reference sequence). CDR3 amino acids: CASSFAEGWPSFL.

The chain employs TRBV11-1 and TRBJ1-1; D is unclear. The germline gives CDR1 SGHAT, CDR2 FQDESV (reference sequence). Deletions cut 5 bases from V and 1 base from J, with 11 bases between. CDR3 length: 14 amino acids. CDR3 amino acids: CASSQEGGNTEAFF. The CDR3 nucleotides are TGTGCCAGCAGCCAAGAGGGAGGGAACACTGAAGCTTTCTTT.

Many counts were recorded for this clonotype. The chain uses TRBV28 and TRBJ2-3, with a possible D match to TRBD1 (6 bases). The CDR3 has 13 residues. Germline CDR1 and CDR2: MDHEN and SYDVKM. V lost 10 bases, J lost 4 bases, and 15 bases lay in between. CDR3 region: CATGQTYSDTQYF. The CDR3 DNA is TGTGCCACCGGACAGACCTATTCAGATACGCAGTATTTT. The whole variable domain, remainder taken from reference TRBV28 and TRBJ2-3, is DVKVTQSSRYLVKRTGEKVFLECVQDMDHENMFWYRQDPGLGLRLIYFSYDVKMKEKGDIPEGYSVSREKKERFSLILESASTNQTSMYLCATGQTYSDTQYFGPGTRLTVL.

This clonotype was seen ten or more times. The rearrangement links TRBV12-3 or TRBV12-4 to TRBJ1-2; 8 positions agree with TRBD1. This CDR3 comprises 13 residues. With 5 bases clipped from V and 4 bases from J, the junction kept 3 bases outside the gene matches. CDR3 in DNA: TGTGCCAGCAGTCGGGACAGGACCTATGGCTACACCTTC. This gives the protein CASSRDRTYGYTF.

This clonotype was recorded at least ten times. V usage is TRBV27 and J usage is TRBJ2-7, with D perhaps matching TRBD2 (6 bases). This CDR3 region has 15 residues. With 2 bases removed from V and 0 bases from J, the gap between germline ends came to 11 bases. The germline V gene encodes CDR1 MNHEY and CDR2 SMNVEV (reference sequence). This chain's CDR3 is CASSLSQGLSYEQYF. Here the CDR3 DNA reads TGTGCCAGCAGTTTAAGCCAGGGACTCTCCTACGAGCAGTACTTC.

This clonotype was detected many times. This chain uses TRBV29-1 with TRBJ2-3, with 10 bases identical to TRBD2. CDR1 and CDR2 from the germline V gene are SQVTM and ANQGSEA. The CDR3 is 14 amino acids. With V trimmed by 7 bases and J by 3 bases, 7 bases remained unmatched. Here the CDR3 reads CSGIAGGRTDTQYF. The CDR3 DNA follows: TGCAGCGGCATAGCGGGAGGTCGTACAGATACGCAGTATTTT.

This clonotype was recorded at least ten times. The V and J genes are TRBV7-8 and TRBJ2-1; a weak D match, TRBD1 (6 bases). Trimming left V 5 bases short and J 7 bases short, with 12 bases between. The CDR3 contains 13 residues. Germline CDR1 and CDR2: SGHVS and FQNEAQ. The CDR3 nucleotides read TGTGCCAGCAGCCTACAGGGAACTAATGAGCAGTTCTTC. Amino acids: CASSLQGTNEQFF.

This clonotype showed up just a few times. This chain uses TRBV29-1 with TRBJ1-1; D unresolved. Germline V CDR1 and CDR2: SQVTM, ANQGSEA. The CDR3 is made up of 12 amino acids. Trimming shortened V by 1 base and J by 4 bases, and 7 bases separated the two germline ends. This CDR3 is CSVEGPGTEAFF. For the CDR3, the DNA is TGCAGCGTTGAAGGACCAGGCACTGAAGCTTTCTTT.

This clonotype appeared many times. The chain has TRBV27 and TRBJ2-7, with 8 bases that match TRBD1. In germline, CDR1 is MNHEY, CDR2 SMNVEV (reference sequence). This CDR3 contains 16 residues. The junction had 7 bases not matched to a gene; V was cut back by 0 bases and J by 3 bases. The CDR3, as DNA: TGTGCCAGCAGTTTATCCGGGACAGGTAGATTCTACGAGCAGTACTTC. Protein sequence: CASSLSGTGRFYEQYF.

In its sample, this clonotype was seen many times. The chain employs TRBV7-6 and TRBJ2-1; D is unresolved. V lost 5 bases, J lost 9 bases, and 8 bases lay in between. The CDR3 contains 11 residues. Germline V lookup: CDR1 SGHVS, CDR2 FNYEAQ. CDR3 amino acids: CASSRYAEQFF. In DNA form, the CDR3 reads TGTGCCAGCAGCCGATATGCTGAGCAGTTCTTC.